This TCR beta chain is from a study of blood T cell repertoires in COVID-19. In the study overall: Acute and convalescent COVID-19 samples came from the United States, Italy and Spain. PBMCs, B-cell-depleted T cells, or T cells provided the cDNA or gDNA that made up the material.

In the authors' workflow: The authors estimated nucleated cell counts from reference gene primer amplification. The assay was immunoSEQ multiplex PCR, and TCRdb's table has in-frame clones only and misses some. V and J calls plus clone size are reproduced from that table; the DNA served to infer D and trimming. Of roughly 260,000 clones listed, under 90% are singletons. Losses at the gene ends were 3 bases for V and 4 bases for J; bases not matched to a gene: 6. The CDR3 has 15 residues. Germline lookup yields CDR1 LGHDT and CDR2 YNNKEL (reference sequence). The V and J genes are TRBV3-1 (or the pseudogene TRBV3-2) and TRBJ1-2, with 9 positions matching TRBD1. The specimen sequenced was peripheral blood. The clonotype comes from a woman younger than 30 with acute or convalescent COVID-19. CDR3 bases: TGTGCCAGCAGCCAGGGGGACAGGGACGTCTATGGCTACACCTTC. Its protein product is CASSQGDRDVYGYTF.